This entry lists 25 T cell receptor beta chains sequenced from one sample in a study of T cell responses to AZD1222 COVID-19 vaccine. Sequenced by immunoSEQ multiplex PCR; TCRdb stores in-frame clones only, minus some. The sample records roughly 100,000 clones, about four fifths being singletons. The input for sequencing was peripheral blood, taken 28 days after the second AZD1222 dose. These receptors all come from an adult who received the AZD1222 COVID-19 vaccine.

The V and J genes are TRBV6-5 and TRBJ2-2; D is undetermined. Germline V gene data show CDR1 as MNHEY and CDR2 as SVGAGI. The CDR3 runs 16 residues. Trimming removed 0 bases from V and 1 base from J, with 9 bases in between. This CDR3 reads CASSYSIDENTGELFF. The DNA of the CDR3 is TGTGCCAGCAGTTACTCGATTGACGAGAACACCGGGGAGCTGTTTTTT.

The rearrangement uses TRBV4-1 and TRBJ1-5, with 7 nucleotides matching TRBD1. The CDR3 length is 16 residues. The germline gives CDR1 MGHRA, CDR2 YSYEKL. V lost 4 bases and J lost 2; bases outside the gene matches: 8. CDR3 region: CASSPYRGERNQPQHF. The CDR3 DNA is TGCGCCAGCAGCCCCTACAGGGGCGAACGCAATCAGCCCCAGCATTTT.

The genes are TRBV6-1 and TRBJ2-3; TRBD1 aligns across 7 bases. This CDR3 spans 16 amino acids. In germline, CDR1 is MNHNS, CDR2 SASEGT. Losses at the gene ends were 2 bases for V and 6 bases for J; bases not matched to a gene: 11. The CDR3: CASSETGARDGDTQYF. The CDR3 DNA is TGTGCCAGCAGTGAAACAGGGGCGAGAGACGGGGATACGCAGTATTTT.

The V and J genes are TRBV19 and TRBJ1-1, with D unresolved. Deletions cut 5 bases from V and 0 bases from J, with 16 bases between. Per the germline V gene, CDR1 is LNHDA and CDR2 is SQIVND (reference sequence). The CDR3 is 16 residues long. CDR3 sequence reads: CASSRSHHLLNTEAFF. The CDR3 DNA reads TGTGCCAGTAGTCGCTCCCACCACCTTTTGAACACTGAAGCTTTCTTT.

The CDR3 DNA reads TGTGCCAGCAGCTGGAGCGGGGGAATCTACAATGAGCAGTTCTTC. Protein product: CASSWSGGIYNEQFF. The J gene is TRBJ2-1, the V gene TRBV11-2; 8 bases align to TRBD2. The CDR3 contains 15 residues. Trimming removed 4 bases from V and 3 bases from J; junction bases left unmatched: 5. Germline assignment: CDR1 SGHAT and CDR2 FQNNGV.

This clone showed up just a few times. CDR3 residues: CATTGDHLNTGELFF. CDR3 coding DNA: TGTGCCACCACGGGGGACCACCTAAACACCGGGGAGCTGTTTTTT. The V call is TRBV24-1, the J call TRBJ2-2, with D tentatively TRBD2 (6 bases). In germline, CDR1 is KGHDR, CDR2 SFDVKD. The CDR3 loop spans 15 amino acids. Trimming removed 8 bases at V and 2 bases at J, with 14 bases between.

The rearrangement joins TRBV5-6 to TRBJ2-7, with 7 bases that match TRBD1. Trimming cost V 4 bases and J 7 bases; bases outside gene matches: 8. Germline assignment: CDR1 SGHDT and CDR2 YYEEEE. This CDR3 is 13 amino acids long. The CDR3 DNA follows: TGTGCCAGCAGCATACAGGGGATTGGGGAGCAGTACTTC. Translating it yields CASSIQGIGEQYF.

This chain joins TRBV5-4 and TRBJ2-7; 9 bases are a match to TRBD2. Trimming removed 0 bases from V and 3 bases from J; junction bases left unmatched: 4. The germline V gene encodes CDR1 SGHNT and CDR2 YYREEE (reference sequence). This CDR3 has 15 residues. The CDR3 nucleotides read TGTGCCAGCAGCTTGGCCCCAGCGGGAGGCTACGAGCAGTACTTC. Amino acid sequence: CASSLAPAGGYEQYF.

V and J are TRBV4-3 and TRBJ2-3; TRBD2 matches at 12 bases. This CDR3 spans 21 amino acids. Germline V gives CDR1 LGHNA, CDR2 YSLEER. The V and J ends lost 0 bases and 0 bases, in that order; junction bases with no gene match: 13. The CDR3 region is CASSQDHGTSGFHLSTDTQYF. The CDR3, as DNA: TGCGCCAGCAGCCAAGATCACGGGACTAGCGGGTTTCACCTTAGCACAGATACGCAGTATTTT.

The V call is TRBV5-6, the J call TRBJ2-5, with 9 bases aligning to TRBD1. The length of the CDR3 is 15 residues. Germline V gene data show CDR1 as SGHDT and CDR2 as YYEEEE. Unmatched junction bases numbered 4, after V lost 4 bases and J lost 0 bases. Written as DNA, the CDR3 is TGTGCCAGCAGCGGGGGACAGGGCCACCAAGAGACCCAGTACTTC. It translates to CASSGGQGHQETQYF.

The chain links TRBV7-9 to TRBJ2-1; 8 nucleotides match TRBD2. The CDR3 consists of 15 residues. V gave up 2 bases and J gave up 6 bases; unmatched junction bases: 6. Germline V gene lookup returns CDR1 SEHNR and CDR2 FQNEAQ (reference sequence). The CDR3 nucleotides read TGTGCCAGCAGCTTATTAGGCCTAGCGGGCAATGAGCAGTTCTTC. This gives the protein CASSLLGLAGNEQFF.

The chain combines TRBV6-6 with TRBJ2-1; D may be TRBD1 or TRBD2 (5 bases each). CDR1 is MNHNY and CDR2 is SVGAGI in the germline V gene (reference sequence). V was pared by 11 bases and J by 5 bases, with 16 bases between. This CDR3 has 13 residues. The CDR3 sequence: CAVDRGPDNEQFF. The CDR3, as DNA: TGTGCCGTCGATCGGGGACCGGACAATGAGCAGTTCTTC.

The V and J genes are TRBV7-5 and TRBJ1-3; TRBD1 is the table's D call, not checked against the DNA. TRBV7-5 is noted as a pseudogene. The length of the CDR3 is 17 residues. The CDR3 sequence is CARSPDRGASSGNTIYF. The CDR3 nucleotides are TGTGCCAGAAGCCCCGACAGGGGCGCGAGCTCTGGAAACACCATATATTTT.

The chain joins TRBV2 to TRBJ2-5, with unresolved D. Looked up from germline, CDR1 is SNHLY and CDR2 is FYNNEI. The CDR3 consists of 14 residues. Deletions cut 4 bases from V and 9 bases from J, with 18 bases between. DNA of the CDR3: TGTGCCAGCAGTGTTGCGGAGCAAGTCTTGGCCCAGTACTTC. It yields the protein CASSVAEQVLAQYF.

The chain recombines TRBV27 with TRBJ1-5; D gene ambiguous. Germline CDR1 MNHEY, CDR2 SMNVEV (reference sequence). Trimming stripped 6 bases from V and 11 bases from J, with 23 bases between. The CDR3 length is 15 residues. CDR3 sequence: CASRAQDGLIGSQHF. The CDR3 DNA reads as TGTGCCAGCAGGGCGCAGGACGGACTCATTGGATCCCAGCATTTT.

This chain joins TRBV5-6 and TRBJ1-6, with D possibly TRBD1 on 6 matching bases. The CDR3 consists of 16 residues. Trimming shortened V by 4 bases and J by 8 bases, and 19 bases separated the two germline ends. Germline lookup yields CDR1 SGHDT and CDR2 YYEEEE. For the CDR3, the DNA is TGTGCCAGCAGCAACCCAGAAGGACAGCTGTATTCACCCCTCCACTTT. Translated, it gives CASSNPEGQLYSPLHF.

This clone was counted once. V is TRBV18 and J is TRBJ1-5, with 7 bases that match TRBD1. J lost 7 bases, V lost 3 bases, and 9 bases had no gene match. The CDR3 contains 15 residues. Germline V gives CDR1 KGHSH, CDR2 LQKENI. The chain's CDR3 is CASSPGTGANQPQHF. The CDR3 DNA follows: TGTGCCAGCTCACCGGGAACAGGGGCAAACCAGCCCCAGCATTTT. Using reference TRBV18 and TRBJ1-5 for the parts outside the CDR3, the full variable domain is NAGVMQNPRHLVRRRGQEARLRCSPMKGHSHVYWYRQLPEEGLKFMVYLQKENIIDESGMPKERFSAEFPKEGPSILRIQQVVRGDSAAYFCASSPGTGANQPQHFGDGTRLSIL.

The rearrangement links TRBV7-8 to TRBJ1-5; D might be TRBD1 (5 bases). V lost 4 bases and J 4 bases, leaving 14 bases between the germline ends. The germline V gene encodes CDR1 SGHVS and CDR2 FQNEAQ. This CDR3 contains 15 residues. Here the CDR3 DNA reads TGTGCCAGCAGCTCCATCAGGGTTCAAAATCAGCCCCAGCATTTT. Its protein product is CASSSIRVQNQPQHF.

On this clone itself: Germline and junction disagree at one end, which may indicate a read error. This sequence joins TRBV19 and TRBJ2-1, with TRBD1 matching 9 bases. Germline CDR1 is LNHDA and CDR2 is SQIVND (reference sequence). The length of the CDR3 is 16 residues. CDR3 loop: CASSLDAGTGSDEQFF. For the CDR3, the DNA is TGTGCCAGTAGTCTAGACGCCGGGACAGGGAGCGATGAGCAGTTCTTC.

The chain recombines TRBV18 with TRBJ1-4; TRBD1 aligns across 8 bases. Trimming removed 2 bases from V and 7 bases from J; junction bases left unmatched: 15. CDR3 length: 18 residues. Germline V gene lookup returns CDR1 KGHSH and CDR2 LQKENI. The CDR3 here is CASSPDPGQGDKGEKLFF. The CDR3 coding sequence is TGTGCCAGCTCACCAGATCCCGGACAGGGCGATAAAGGTGAAAAACTGTTTTTT.

The CDR3 loop is CASSFTAQGEQFF. For the CDR3, the DNA is TGTGCCAGCAGCTTTACAGCGCAGGGTGAGCAGTTCTTC. The chain is built from TRBV5-5 and TRBJ2-1; D perhaps matches TRBD1 (5 bases). The V and J ends lost 2 bases and 9 bases respectively, with 12 bases between them. This CDR3 has 13 amino acids. Germline V CDR1 and CDR2: SGHKS, YYEKEE (reference sequence).

The chain uses TRBV5-4 and TRBJ2-7, with 7 bases fitting TRBD1. Per germline, CDR1 SGHNT and CDR2 YYREEE (reference sequence). The length of the CDR3 is 16 residues. After removal of 1 base from V and 6 bases from J, the junction contained 13 bases not matched to a gene. The CDR3 DNA sequence: TGTGCCAGCAGCTTGCCCCAGACAGGGCGATCCAGCGAGCAGTACTTC. It translates to CASSLPQTGRSSEQYF.

The rearrangement links TRBV6-1 to TRBJ1-2, with D possibly matching TRBD1 (6 bases). Per germline, CDR1 MNHNS and CDR2 SASEGT. The CDR3 has 15 amino acids. V was clipped by 3 bases and J by 2 bases, with 13 bases between them. CDR3 coding DNA: TGTGCCAGCAGTGACCTCAGGGGAAGAAACTATGGCTACACCTTC. Residues: CASSDLRGRNYGYTF.

This sequence joins TRBV27 and TRBJ1-1; perhaps TRBD1 as D (6 bases). V dropped 7 bases and J dropped 1 base, with 13 bases sitting between them. The CDR3 extends over 14 amino acids. CDR1 is MNHEY and CDR2 is SMNVEV in the germline V gene (reference sequence). DNA for the CDR3: TGTGCCAGCAATTACGGAGGGGGGAACACTGAAGCTTTCTTT. Translating it yields CASNYGGGNTEAFF.

The chain recombines TRBV19 with TRBJ1-4; D unresolved. The CDR3 extends over 16 amino acids. The V end lost 4 bases, the J end lost 2 bases, and 14 bases lay between the germline ends. CDR1 is LNHDA and CDR2 is SQIVND in the germline V gene (reference sequence). CDR3 in DNA: TGTGCCAGTAGTACCGGTCGCCGCATGACTAATGAAAAACTGTTTTTT. Translation gives CASSTGRRMTNEKLFF.